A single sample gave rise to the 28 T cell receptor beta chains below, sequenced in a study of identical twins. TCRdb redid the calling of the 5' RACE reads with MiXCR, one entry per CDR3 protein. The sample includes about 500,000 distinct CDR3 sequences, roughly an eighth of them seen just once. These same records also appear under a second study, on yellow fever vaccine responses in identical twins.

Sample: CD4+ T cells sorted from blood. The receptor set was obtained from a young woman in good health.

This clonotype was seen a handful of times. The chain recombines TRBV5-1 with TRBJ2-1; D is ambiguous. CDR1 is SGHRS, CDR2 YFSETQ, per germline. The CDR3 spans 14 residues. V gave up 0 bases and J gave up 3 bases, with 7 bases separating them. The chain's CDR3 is CASSLGRDYNEQFF. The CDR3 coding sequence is TGCGCCAGCAGCTTGGGTCGAGACTACAATGAGCAGTTCTTC.

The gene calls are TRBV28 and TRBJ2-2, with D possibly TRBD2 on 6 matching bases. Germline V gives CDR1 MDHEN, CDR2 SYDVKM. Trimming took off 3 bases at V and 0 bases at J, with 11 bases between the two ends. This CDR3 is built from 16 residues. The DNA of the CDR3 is TGTGCCAGCAGTTTGTCGGGGGTCGCGAACACCGGGGAGCTGTTTTTT. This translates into CASSLSGVANTGELFF.

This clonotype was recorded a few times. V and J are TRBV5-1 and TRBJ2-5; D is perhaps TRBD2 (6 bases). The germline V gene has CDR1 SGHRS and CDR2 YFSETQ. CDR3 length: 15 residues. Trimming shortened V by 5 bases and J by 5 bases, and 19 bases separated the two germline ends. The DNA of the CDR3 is TGCGCCAGCAGTACCTGGGACTGGGGGGAGGAGACCCAGTACTTC. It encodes CASSTWDWGEETQYF.

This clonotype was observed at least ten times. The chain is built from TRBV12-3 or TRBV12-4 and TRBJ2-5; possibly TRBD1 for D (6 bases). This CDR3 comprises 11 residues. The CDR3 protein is CGGRGQETQYF. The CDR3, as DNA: TGTGGTGGTAGGGGGCAAGAGACCCAGTACTTC.

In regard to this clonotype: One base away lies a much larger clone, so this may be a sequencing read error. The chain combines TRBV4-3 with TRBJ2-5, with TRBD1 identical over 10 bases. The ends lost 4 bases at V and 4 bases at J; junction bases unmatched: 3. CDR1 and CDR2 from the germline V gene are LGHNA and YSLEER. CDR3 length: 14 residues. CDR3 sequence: CASSLWTGGETQYF. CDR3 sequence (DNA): TGCGCCAGCAGCCTCTGGACAGGGGGAGAGACCCAGTACTTC.

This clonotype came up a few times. CDR3 in DNA: TGTGCCAGCAGCCGCGACGGCGGGACAGGGGTTGCTTTCTTT. It translates to CASSRDGGTGVAFF. The chain joins TRBV3-1 to TRBJ1-1; 10 bases match TRBD1. Unmatched junction bases numbered 10, after V lost 4 bases and J lost 11 bases. CDR1 LGHDT and CDR2 YNNKEL come from the germline V gene (reference sequence). The CDR3 runs 14 residues. Full variable domain (rest looked up from reference TRBV3-1 and TRBJ1-1): DTAVSQTPKYLVTQMGNDKSIKCEQNLGHDTMYWYKQDSKKFLKIMFSYNNKELIINETVPNRFSPKSPDKAHLNLHINSLELGDSAVYFCASSRDGGTGVAFFGQGTRLTVV.

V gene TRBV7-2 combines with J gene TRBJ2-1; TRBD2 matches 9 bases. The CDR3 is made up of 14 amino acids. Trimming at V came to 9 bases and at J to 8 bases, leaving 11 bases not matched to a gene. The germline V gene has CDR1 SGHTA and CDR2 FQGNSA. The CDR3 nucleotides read TGTGCCAGTAGAGCGGGGGGCAAAGGGGATGAGCAGTTCTTC. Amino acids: CASRAGGKGDEQFF.

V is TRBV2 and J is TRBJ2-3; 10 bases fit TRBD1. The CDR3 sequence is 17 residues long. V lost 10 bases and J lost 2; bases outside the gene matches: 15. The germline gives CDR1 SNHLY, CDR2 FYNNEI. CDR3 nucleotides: TGTGCCAACAACCGACTGGGACAGGGGACCTCCACAGATACGCAGTATTTT. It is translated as CANNRLGQGTSTDTQYF.

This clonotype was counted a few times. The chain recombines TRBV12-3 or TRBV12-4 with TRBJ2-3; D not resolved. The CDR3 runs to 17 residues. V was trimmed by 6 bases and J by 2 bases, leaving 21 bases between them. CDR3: CASSPLVGVGNTDTQYF. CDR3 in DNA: TGTGCCAGCAGCCCCCTCGTTGGTGTAGGGAACACAGATACGCAGTATTTT.

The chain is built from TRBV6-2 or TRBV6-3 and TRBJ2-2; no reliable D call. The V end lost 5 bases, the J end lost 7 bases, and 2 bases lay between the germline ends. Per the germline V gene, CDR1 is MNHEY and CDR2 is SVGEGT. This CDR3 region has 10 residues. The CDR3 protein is CASSDGELFF. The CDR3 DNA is TGTGCCAGCAGTGACGGGGAGCTGTTTTTT.

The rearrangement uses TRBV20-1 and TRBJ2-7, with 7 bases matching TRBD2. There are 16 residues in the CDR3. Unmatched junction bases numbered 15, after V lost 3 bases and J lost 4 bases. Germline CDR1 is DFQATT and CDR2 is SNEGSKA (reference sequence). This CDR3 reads CSASSSGGRARYEQYF. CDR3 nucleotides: TGCAGTGCTAGTTCCTCTGGCGGGAGAGCGAGATACGAGCAGTACTTC.

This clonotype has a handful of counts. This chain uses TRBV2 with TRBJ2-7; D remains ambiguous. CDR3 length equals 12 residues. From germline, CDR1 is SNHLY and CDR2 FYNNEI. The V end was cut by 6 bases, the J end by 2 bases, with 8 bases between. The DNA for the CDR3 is TGTGCCAGCAGAGGCGTGCCCTACGAGCAGTACTTC. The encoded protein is CASRGVPYEQYF.

CDR3 sequence (DNA): TGCAGTGCTCTACAGGGCACTGAAGCTTTCTTT. Residues: CSALQGTEAFF. The genes are TRBV20-1 and TRBJ1-1, with D perhaps TRBD1 (6 bases). This CDR3 spans 11 amino acids. V shed 5 bases and J shed 4 bases, with 8 bases lying between them. Per germline, CDR1 DFQATT and CDR2 SNEGSKA (reference sequence).

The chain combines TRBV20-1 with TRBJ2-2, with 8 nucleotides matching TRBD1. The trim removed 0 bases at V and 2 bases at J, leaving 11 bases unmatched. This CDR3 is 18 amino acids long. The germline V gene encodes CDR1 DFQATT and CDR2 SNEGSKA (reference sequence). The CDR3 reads CSARDDAGTGINTGELFF. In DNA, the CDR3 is TGCAGTGCTAGAGATGACGCCGGGACAGGAATAAACACCGGGGAGCTGTTTTTT.

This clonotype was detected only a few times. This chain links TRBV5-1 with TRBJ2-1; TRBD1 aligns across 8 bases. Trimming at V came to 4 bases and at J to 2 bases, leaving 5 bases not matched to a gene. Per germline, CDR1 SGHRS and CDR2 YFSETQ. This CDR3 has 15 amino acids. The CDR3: CASSGQTGAYNEQFF. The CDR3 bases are TGCGCCAGCAGCGGGCAGACAGGGGCCTACAATGAGCAGTTCTTC.

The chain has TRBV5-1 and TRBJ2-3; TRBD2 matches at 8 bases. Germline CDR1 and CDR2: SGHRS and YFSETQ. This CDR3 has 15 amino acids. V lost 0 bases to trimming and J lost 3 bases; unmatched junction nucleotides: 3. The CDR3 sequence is CASSLDGTRTDTQYF. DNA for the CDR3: TGCGCCAGCAGCTTGGATGGGACTAGGACAGATACGCAGTATTTT.

The CDR3 DNA is TGCAGTGCTAGACAAGGCCGACAGGGGGCCTACGAGCAGTACTTC. It specifies CSARQGRQGAYEQYF. This chain joins TRBV20-1 and TRBJ2-7; the match to TRBD1 covers 9 bases. The length of the CDR3 is 15 residues. V lost 2 bases and J lost 2; bases outside the gene matches: 7. Germline-derived CDR1 and CDR2 are DFQATT and SNEGSKA (reference sequence).

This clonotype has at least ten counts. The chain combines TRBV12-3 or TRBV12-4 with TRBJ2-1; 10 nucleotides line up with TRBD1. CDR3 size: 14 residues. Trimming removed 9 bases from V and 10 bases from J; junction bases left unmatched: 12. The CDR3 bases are TGTGCCAGTAAAGACTGGGACAGGGGCGGCGAGCAGTTCTTC. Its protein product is CASKDWDRGGEQFF.

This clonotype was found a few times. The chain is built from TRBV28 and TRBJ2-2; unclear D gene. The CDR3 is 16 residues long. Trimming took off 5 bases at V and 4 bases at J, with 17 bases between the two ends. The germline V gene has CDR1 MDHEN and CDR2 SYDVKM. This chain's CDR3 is CASSPVPPRGTGELFF. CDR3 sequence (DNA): TGTGCCAGCAGTCCAGTTCCGCCTCGTGGCACCGGGGAGCTGTTTTTT.

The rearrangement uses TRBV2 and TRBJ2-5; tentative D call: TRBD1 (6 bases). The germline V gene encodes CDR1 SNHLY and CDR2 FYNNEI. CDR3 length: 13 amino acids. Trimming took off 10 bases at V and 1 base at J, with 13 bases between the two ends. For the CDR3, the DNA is TGTGCCATGAACAGGGTGCCCCAAGAGACCCAGTACTTC. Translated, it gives CAMNRVPQETQYF.

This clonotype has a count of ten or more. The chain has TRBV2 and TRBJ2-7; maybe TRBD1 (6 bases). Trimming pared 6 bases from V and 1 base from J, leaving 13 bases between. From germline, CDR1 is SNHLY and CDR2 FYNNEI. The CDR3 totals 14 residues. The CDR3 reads CASRDRDTSYEQYF. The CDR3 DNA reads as TGTGCCAGCAGGGACCGGGACACTTCCTACGAGCAGTACTTC.

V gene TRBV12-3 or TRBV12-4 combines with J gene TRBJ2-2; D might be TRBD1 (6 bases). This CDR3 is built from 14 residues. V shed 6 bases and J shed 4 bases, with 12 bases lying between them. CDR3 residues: CASRSTGSTGELFF. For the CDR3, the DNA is TGTGCCAGCAGGTCAACAGGGAGCACCGGGGAGCTGTTTTTT.

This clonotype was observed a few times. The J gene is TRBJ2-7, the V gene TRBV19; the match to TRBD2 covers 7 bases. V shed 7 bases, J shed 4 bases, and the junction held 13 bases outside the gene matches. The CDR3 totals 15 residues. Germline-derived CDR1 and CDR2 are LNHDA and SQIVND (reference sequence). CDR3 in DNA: TGTGCCAGTACTACAAAGGCGGGGGATTTGTACGAGCAGTACTTC. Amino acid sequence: CASTTKAGDLYEQYF.

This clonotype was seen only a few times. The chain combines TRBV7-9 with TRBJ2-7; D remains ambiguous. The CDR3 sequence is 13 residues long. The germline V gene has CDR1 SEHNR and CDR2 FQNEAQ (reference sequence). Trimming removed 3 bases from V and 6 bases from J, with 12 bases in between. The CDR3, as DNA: TGTGCCAGCAGCTTGCCCACGTTGCGCGAGCAGTACTTC. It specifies CASSLPTLREQYF.

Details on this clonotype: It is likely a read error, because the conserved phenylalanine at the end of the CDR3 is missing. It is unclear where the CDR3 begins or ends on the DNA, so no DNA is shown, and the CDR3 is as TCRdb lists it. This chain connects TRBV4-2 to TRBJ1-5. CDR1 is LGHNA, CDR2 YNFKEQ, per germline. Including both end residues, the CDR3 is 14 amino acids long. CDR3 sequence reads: CASSPGLLAWALLC.

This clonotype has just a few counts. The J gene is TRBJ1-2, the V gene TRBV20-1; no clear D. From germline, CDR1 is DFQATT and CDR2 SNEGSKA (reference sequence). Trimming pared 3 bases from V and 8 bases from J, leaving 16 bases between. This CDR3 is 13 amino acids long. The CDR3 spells CSASASYRGGYTF. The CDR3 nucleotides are TGCAGTGCTAGCGCCTCATATCGGGGAGGCTACACCTTC.

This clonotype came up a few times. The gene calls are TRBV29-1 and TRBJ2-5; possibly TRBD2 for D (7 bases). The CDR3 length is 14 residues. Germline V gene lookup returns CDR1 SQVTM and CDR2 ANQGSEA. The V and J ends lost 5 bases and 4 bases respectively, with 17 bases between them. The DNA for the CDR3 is TGCAGCGTTTGGAGGGGGGGAGTGAGAGAGACCCAGTACTTC. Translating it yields CSVWRGGVRETQYF.

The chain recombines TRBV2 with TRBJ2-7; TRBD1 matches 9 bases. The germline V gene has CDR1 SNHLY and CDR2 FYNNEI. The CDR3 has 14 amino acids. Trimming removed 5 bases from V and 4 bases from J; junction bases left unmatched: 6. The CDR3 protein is CASSPRGTGYEQYF. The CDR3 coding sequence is TGTGCCAGCAGTCCCCGCGGGACAGGGTACGAGCAGTACTTC.